The rows below give T cell receptor beta chains drawn from one sample of a study of blood T cell repertoires in COVID-19. Sequenced by immunoSEQ multiplex PCR; TCRdb stores in-frame clones only, minus some. The sample contains about 140,000 clones, 84% of which appear only once. Sequencing was carried out using peripheral blood. The source of these receptors is a man aged 25 to 40 with COVID-19, enrolled during active disease. The CDR3 runs from the conserved cysteine through the conserved F or W. A D gene is named only where the DNA matches it firmly. Size values are once, few and many counts, or a class for expanded clones, and some rows have none.

size	V	D	J	DNA	CDR3
-	TRBV21-1	-	TRBJ2-4	TGTGCCAGCTTAATTGGGACTAGCGGGAGGAAAGCCAAAAACATTCAGTACTTC	CASLIGTSGRKAKNIQYF
medium-sized	TRBV3-1/TRBV3-2	TRBD1	TRBJ1-2	TGTGCCAGCAGCCCCGGGACAGGGGTAGTAAATGGCTACACCTTC	CASSPGTGVVNGYTF
-	TRBV2	TRBD1	TRBJ1-5	TGTGCCAGCAGTACAGGGGGCAGGCAGCCCCAGCATTTT	CASSTGGRQPQHF
-	TRBV6-6	TRBD1	TRBJ2-7	TGTGCCAGCAGTTACTCGGGACAGGACATTGGCAAGCAGTACTTC	CASSYSGQDIGKQYF
-	TRBV3-1/TRBV3-2	TRBD2	TRBJ2-7	TGTGCCAGCAGCCAGACCGGGACTAGTAACGGCGAGCAGTACTTC	CASSQTGTSNGEQYF
-	TRBV7-7	-	TRBJ1-1	TGTGCTAGCAGCTTAAGCAAAAACACTGAAGCTTTCTTT	CASSLSKNTEAFF
-	TRBV5-4	-	TRBJ1-2	TGTGCCAGCAGGAGCGGGGCGGGGGCAATTGGCTACACCTTC	CASRSGAGAIGYTF
-	TRBV5-1	TRBD2	TRBJ2-1	TGCGCCAGCAGCCTTTGGAGCGGGAGGTATGGTAATGAGCAGTTCTTC	CASSLWSGRYGNEQFF
-	TRBV18	-	TRBJ2-2	TGTGCCAGCTCACACAAGACAGCGAACACCGGGGAGCTGTTTTTT	CASSHKTANTGELFF
-	TRBV5-6	-	TRBJ2-7	TGTGCCAGCAGCCCGGATGGCGGGTCCGGAAACTACGAGCAGTACTTC	CASSPDGGSGNYEQYF
-	TRBV27	-	TRBJ2-1	TGTGCCAGCTCGTGTGTGGACACAATAATCAGTTACGATGAGCAGTTCTTC	CASSCVDTIISYDEQFF
-	TRBV10-1	-	TRBJ2-7	TGCGCCAGTTCCCGCGAGGGGGTCGACGCGCAGTACTTC	CASSREGVDAQYF
few	TRBV7-8	-	TRBJ1-1	TGTGCCAGCAGCCCCCCCGGGGTAATGAACACTGAAGCTTTCTTT	CASSPPGVMNTEAFF